These T cell receptor beta chains were read from a single sample in a study of T cells after yellow fever vaccination. From the 5' RACE reads, TCRdb called clonotypes with MiXCR, one entry per CDR3 protein. The table shows about 160,000 distinct CDR3 sequences, with approximately 6.8% occurring only once. The sample consisted of CD4+ T cells sorted from PBMCs, taken 5 days after the first yellow fever vaccination. Receptor source: a man between 18 and 29 years old who received the YFV17D yellow fever vaccine. CDR3s include the opening cysteine and the closing phenylalanine or tryptophan. A D gene is named only where the DNA matches it firmly. Some rows have no size entry. The others give once, few or many, or a class for an expanded clone.

clone_size: many
d_call: TRBD2
v_call: TRBV6-2/TRBV6-3
j_call: TRBJ2-4
cdr3_nt: TGTGCCAGCAGTTACGCGGGGGGGAGCATAGCCAAAAACATTCAGTACTTC
cdr3_aa: CASSYAGGSIAKNIQYF

clone_size: many
d_call: TRBD2
v_call: TRBV5-1
j_call: TRBJ2-1
cdr3_nt: TGCGCCAGCAGCCCCCGGGGGGTTTACAATGAGCAGTTCTTC
cdr3_aa: CASSPRGVYNEQFF

clone_size: many
d_call: TRBD1
v_call: TRBV5-1
j_call: TRBJ2-7
cdr3_nt: TGCGCCAGCAGGGAAACAGGGGGCTACGAGCAGTACTTC
cdr3_aa: CASRETGGYEQYF

clone_size: many
d_call: NA
v_call: TRBV7-2
j_call: TRBJ2-1
cdr3_nt: TGTGCCAGCAGCCCGCAAAGGGGGGCGAATGAGCAGTTCTTC
cdr3_aa: CASSPQRGANEQFF

clone_size: many
d_call: TRBD2
v_call: TRBV20-1
j_call: TRBJ2-3
cdr3_nt: TGCAGTGCTAGAGATGAGAGGACTAGCGGGGGTAGCACAGATACGCAGTATTTT
cdr3_aa: CSARDERTSGGSTDTQYF

clone_size: many
d_call: NA
v_call: TRBV3-1
j_call: TRBJ2-1
cdr3_nt: TGTGCCAGCACCCTAGGGGGGGAGTACAATGAGCAGTTCTTC
cdr3_aa: CASTLGGEYNEQFF

clone_size: many
d_call: TRBD1
v_call: TRBV12-3/TRBV12-4
j_call: TRBJ2-3
cdr3_nt: TGTGCCAGCAGTTCTTGGGACAGTCACACAGATACGCAGTATTTT
cdr3_aa: CASSSWDSHTDTQYF

clone_size: many
d_call: TRBD2
v_call: TRBV12-3/TRBV12-4
j_call: TRBJ2-1
cdr3_nt: TGTGCCAGCAGTGTCAGCGGGGGGCCCTACAGTGAGCAGTTCTTC
cdr3_aa: CASSVSGGPYSEQFF

clone_size: NA
d_call: NA
v_call: TRBV4-1
j_call: TRBJ2-4
cdr3_nt: TGCGCCAGCAGCCAAGATAACAGGATCTTCGGTAGGGCCAAAAACATTCAGTACTTC
cdr3_aa: CASSQDNRIFGRAKNIQYF

clone_size: many
d_call: NA
v_call: TRBV6-2/TRBV6-3
j_call: TRBJ2-5
cdr3_nt: TGTGCCAGCACCCAGAGGGCTGTACAAGAGACCCAGTACTTC
cdr3_aa: CASTQRAVQETQYF

clone_size: many
d_call: NA
v_call: TRBV11-2
j_call: TRBJ2-5
cdr3_nt: TGTGCCAGCAGCCGACGAGGTGGCAGGGGAGGGTTGGAGACCCAGTACTTC
cdr3_aa: CASSRRGGRGGLETQYF

clone_size: NA
d_call: TRBD1
v_call: TRBV5-4
j_call: TRBJ1-1
cdr3_nt: TGTGCCAGCAGCTTCGGGACAGGGGGGAACACTGAAGCTTTCTTT
cdr3_aa: CASSFGTGGNTEAFF

clone_size: many
d_call: TRBD2
v_call: TRBV12-3/TRBV12-4
j_call: TRBJ2-3
cdr3_nt: TGTGCCAGCAGGCTAGCGGGGGGCCCAGATACGCAGTATTTT
cdr3_aa: CASRLAGGPDTQYF

clone_size: many
d_call: NA
v_call: TRBV7-2
j_call: TRBJ1-2
cdr3_nt: TGTGCCAGCAGCTTGCAACGTAACCTTATGGCAGGCTACACCTTC
cdr3_aa: CASSLQRNLMAGYTF

clone_size: NA
d_call: TRBD1
v_call: TRBV19
j_call: TRBJ2-2
cdr3_nt: TGTGCCAGTAGCCCGGGACAGGGAGACACCGGGGAGCTGTTTTTT
cdr3_aa: CASSPGQGDTGELFF

clone_size: many
d_call: TRBD1
v_call: TRBV6-1
j_call: TRBJ2-7
cdr3_nt: TGTGCCAGCAGTCAACGTGGACAGGGGGCCTACGAGCAGTACTTC
cdr3_aa: CASSQRGQGAYEQYF

clone_size: many
d_call: TRBD1
v_call: TRBV5-1
j_call: TRBJ1-2
cdr3_nt: TGCGCCAGCTACCCGGGACAGCAAACTTATGGCTACACCTTC
cdr3_aa: CASYPGQQTYGYTF

clone_size: NA
d_call: TRBD1
v_call: TRBV27
j_call: TRBJ2-2
cdr3_nt: TGTGCCAGCAGACAGGGGGCGAGAACCGGGGAGCTGTTTTTT
cdr3_aa: CASRQGARTGELFF

clone_size: NA
d_call: TRBD1
v_call: TRBV2
j_call: TRBJ1-1
cdr3_nt: TGTGCCAGCAGTGTGACAGGGGGCGACAGTGAAGCTTTCTTT
cdr3_aa: CASSVTGGDSEAFF

clone_size: many
d_call: NA
v_call: TRBV7-8
j_call: TRBJ2-2
cdr3_nt: TGTGCCAGCAGCTTCGTCAGTTATAACACCGGGGAGCTGTTTTTT
cdr3_aa: CASSFVSYNTGELFF

clone_size: few
d_call: NA
v_call: TRBV5-1
j_call: TRBJ1-3
cdr3_nt: TGCGCCAGCAGCTTGGCCGGGACCGATTACGACACCATATATTTT
cdr3_aa: CASSLAGTDYDTIYF

clone_size: many
d_call: TRBD1
v_call: TRBV6-5
j_call: TRBJ1-2
cdr3_nt: TGTGCCAGCAGTTTAAGACCCACAGGGGGCGATGGCTACACCTTC
cdr3_aa: CASSLRPTGGDGYTF

clone_size: few
d_call: NA
v_call: TRBV21-1
j_call: TRBJ2-3
cdr3_nt: TGTGCCAGCAGCAAACGCGACGGCGGGGGCTCAGGGGGTACAGATACGCAGTATTTT
cdr3_aa: CASSKRDGGGSGGTDTQYF

clone_size: many
d_call: TRBD2
v_call: TRBV5-1
j_call: TRBJ2-3
cdr3_nt: TGCGCCAGCAGCACTACGGGGGGGCCAGGAGATACGCAGTATTTT
cdr3_aa: CASSTTGGPGDTQYF

clone_size: NA
d_call: NA
v_call: TRBV24-1
j_call: TRBJ1-2
cdr3_nt: TGTGCCAACAGTGACAGGACCCTGTACTATGGCTACACCTTC
cdr3_aa: CANSDRTLYYGYTF

clone_size: few
d_call: NA
v_call: TRBV10-3
j_call: TRBJ1-1
cdr3_nt: TGTGCCACTAGAGACGGGATCACTGAAGCTTTCTTT
cdr3_aa: CATRDGITEAFF

clone_size: many
d_call: NA
v_call: TRBV9
j_call: TRBJ2-5
cdr3_nt: TGTGCCAGCAGCGCGGCTGGAGGCCTCCAAGAGACCCAGTACTTC
cdr3_aa: CASSAAGGLQETQYF

clone_size: NA
d_call: TRBD1
v_call: TRBV5-1
j_call: TRBJ2-2
cdr3_nt: TGCGCCAGCAGCTTGTTTCAGGGGGACACCGGGGAGCTGTTTTTT
cdr3_aa: CASSLFQGDTGELFF

clone_size: many
d_call: TRBD2
v_call: TRBV20-1
j_call: TRBJ2-4
cdr3_nt: TGCAGTGCTTCCAACGCAGCGGGGTCTCGGGACATTCAGTACTTC
cdr3_aa: CSASNAAGSRDIQYF

clone_size: many
d_call: NA
v_call: TRBV4-3
j_call: TRBJ1-6
cdr3_nt: TGCGCCAGCAGCCAAGAAAACGGGAAGTGGGAATCACCCCTCCACTTT
cdr3_aa: CASSQENGKWESPLHF

clone_size: NA
d_call: NA
v_call: TRBV6-5
j_call: TRBJ1-6
cdr3_nt: TGTGCCAGCAGTCCCCCGGGACGGCCGAATTCACCCCTCCACTTT
cdr3_aa: CASSPPGRPNSPLHF

clone_size: NA
d_call: TRBD1
v_call: TRBV10-2
j_call: TRBJ2-7
cdr3_nt: TGCGCCAGCAGCGCAGACAGGGTGGGCGAGCAGTACTTC
cdr3_aa: CASSADRVGEQYF

clone_size: many
d_call: TRBD1
v_call: TRBV7-9
j_call: TRBJ1-1
cdr3_nt: TGTGCCAGCAGCTCAGCGGGACAGCCGAACACTGAAGCTTTCTTT
cdr3_aa: CASSSAGQPNTEAFF

clone_size: many
d_call: TRBD2
v_call: TRBV7-6
j_call: TRBJ2-1
cdr3_nt: TGTGCCAGCAGCTTACAAGGACTAGCGGGGGGGCAGGCCACTGATGAGCAGTTCTTC
cdr3_aa: CASSLQGLAGGQATDEQFF

clone_size: many
d_call: NA
v_call: TRBV20-1
j_call: TRBJ1-5
cdr3_nt: TGCAGTGCTAGAGACCCGGACGGAAACAATCAGCCCCAGCATTTT
cdr3_aa: CSARDPDGNNQPQHF

clone_size: NA
d_call: NA
v_call: TRBV10-3
j_call: TRBJ1-2
cdr3_nt: TGTGCCATCAGTGAGGGGTTAGCGGATGGCTACACCTTC
cdr3_aa: CAISEGLADGYTF

clone_size: few
d_call: NA
v_call: TRBV7-2
j_call: TRBJ1-1
cdr3_nt: TGTGCCAGCAGCTTAAGGAGGGATCAACGGGGAGCTTTCTTT
cdr3_aa: CASSLRRDQRGAFF

clone_size: few
d_call: NA
v_call: TRBV7-2
j_call: TRBJ1-5
cdr3_nt: TGTGCCAGCGGCCAGGGAAATCAGCCCCAGCATTTT
cdr3_aa: CASGQGNQPQHF

clone_size: few
d_call: TRBD1
v_call: TRBV6-5
j_call: TRBJ1-1
cdr3_nt: TGTGCCAGCAGTTACTCCAGGGGGGCCACTGAAGCTTTCTTT
cdr3_aa: CASSYSRGATEAFF

clone_size: many
d_call: NA
v_call: TRBV18
j_call: TRBJ2-3
cdr3_nt: TGTGCCAGCTCACCCCGGACGGCCACAGATACGCAGTATTTT
cdr3_aa: CASSPRTATDTQYF

clone_size: NA
d_call: TRBD2
v_call: TRBV28
j_call: TRBJ2-3
cdr3_nt: TGTGCCAGCAGTTCTAGTAGCGGGGAAAGCACAGATACGCAGTATTTT
cdr3_aa: CASSSSSGESTDTQYF

clone_size: few
d_call: NA
v_call: TRBV6-1
j_call: TRBJ2-3
cdr3_nt: TGTGCCAGCGATGAAGTGGGGAAAACGCAGTATTTT
cdr3_aa: CASDEVGKTQYF

clone_size: few
d_call: TRBD1
v_call: TRBV18
j_call: TRBJ2-1
cdr3_nt: TGTGCCAGCTCACCACGGTCGGGACAGGGGGCCGATGAGCAGTTCTTC
cdr3_aa: CASSPRSGQGADEQFF

clone_size: NA
d_call: TRBD1
v_call: TRBV4-2
j_call: TRBJ2-6
cdr3_nt: TGTGCCAGCAGCCAAATACCGGGACAGGGTTCTGGGGCCAACGTCCTGACTTTC
cdr3_aa: CASSQIPGQGSGANVLTF

clone_size: many
d_call: TRBD1
v_call: TRBV5-4
j_call: TRBJ2-1
cdr3_nt: TGTGCCAGCACCCCGAATCAGGGACAGGGAAACAATGAGCAGTTCTTC
cdr3_aa: CASTPNQGQGNNEQFF

clone_size: NA
d_call: NA
v_call: TRBV2
j_call: TRBJ2-7
cdr3_nt: TGTGCCAGCCGAGCGCGGACAGTCCCCTACGAGCAGTACTTC
cdr3_aa: CASRARTVPYEQYF

clone_size: NA
d_call: TRBD1
v_call: TRBV5-1
j_call: TRBJ2-7
cdr3_nt: TGCGCCAGCAGCTACTCCCCGGGACAGGGGGCCTACGAGCAGTACTTC
cdr3_aa: CASSYSPGQGAYEQYF

clone_size: many
d_call: NA
v_call: TRBV7-8
j_call: TRBJ1-6
cdr3_nt: TGTGCCAGCAGCTGGTTCGTTAGGGGTTCACCCCTCCACTTT
cdr3_aa: CASSWFVRGSPLHF

clone_size: many
d_call: TRBD2
v_call: TRBV4-2
j_call: TRBJ2-3
cdr3_nt: TGTGCCAGCAGCACGCTAGCGGGGGGCACAGATACGCAGTATTTT
cdr3_aa: CASSTLAGGTDTQYF

clone_size: many
d_call: NA
v_call: TRBV20-1
j_call: TRBJ1-3
cdr3_nt: TGCAGTGCTACCCAGGGCACTGGAAACACCATATATTTT
cdr3_aa: CSATQGTGNTIYF

clone_size: many
d_call: NA
v_call: TRBV9
j_call: TRBJ2-5
cdr3_nt: TGTGCCAGCAGCGTTAGCGGTCCGCCTGGGACCCAGTACTTC
cdr3_aa: CASSVSGPPGTQYF

clone_size: many
d_call: NA
v_call: TRBV5-1
j_call: TRBJ2-4
cdr3_nt: TGCGCCAGCAGCTTGAACAGGGCGGAGGGGGACATTCAGTACTTC
cdr3_aa: CASSLNRAEGDIQYF

clone_size: NA
d_call: NA
v_call: TRBV29-1
j_call: TRBJ2-1
cdr3_nt: TGCAGCGTTGCCCCTACCGAGGCCAATGAGCAGTTCTTC
cdr3_aa: CSVAPTEANEQFF

clone_size: many
d_call: TRBD1
v_call: TRBV7-2
j_call: TRBJ1-3
cdr3_nt: TGTGCCAGCAGCCGTGGACAGGGCGGTCGAAACACCATATATTTT
cdr3_aa: CASSRGQGGRNTIYF

clone_size: many
d_call: TRBD1
v_call: TRBV7-2
j_call: TRBJ2-1
cdr3_nt: TGTGCCAGCAGCACCCCGGCCGGGACAGGGGCCTACAATGAGCAGTTCTTC
cdr3_aa: CASSTPAGTGAYNEQFF

clone_size: many
d_call: TRBD1
v_call: TRBV4-1
j_call: TRBJ1-2
cdr3_nt: TGCGCCAGCAGCCAGACAGGGTTAGGTGGCTACACCTTC
cdr3_aa: CASSQTGLGGYTF